The clone carrying this T cell receptor beta chain was seen only a few times. The record originates from a study of blood T cell repertoires in COVID-19. Repertoires were generated with immunoSEQ multiplex PCR, while TCRdb's copy carries only in-frame clones and drops some. Of around 70,000 clones in the sample, approximately 85% were seen once. This clonotype originated in a man in his sixties or seventies with acute or convalescent COVID-19. The sequencing sample was made of peripheral blood.

The CDR3 loop reads CASSSDRNSPLHF. The CDR3 bases are TGTGCCAGCAGTTCAGACAGGAATTCACCCCTCCACTTT. The V gene is TRBV7-9, the J gene TRBJ1-6, with a possible D match to TRBD1 (6 bases). The CDR3 is made up of 13 amino acids. The germline V and J ends were trimmed by 6 bases and 7 bases, with 10 bases remaining between them. Germline values: CDR1 SEHNR, CDR2 FQNEAQ (reference sequence).